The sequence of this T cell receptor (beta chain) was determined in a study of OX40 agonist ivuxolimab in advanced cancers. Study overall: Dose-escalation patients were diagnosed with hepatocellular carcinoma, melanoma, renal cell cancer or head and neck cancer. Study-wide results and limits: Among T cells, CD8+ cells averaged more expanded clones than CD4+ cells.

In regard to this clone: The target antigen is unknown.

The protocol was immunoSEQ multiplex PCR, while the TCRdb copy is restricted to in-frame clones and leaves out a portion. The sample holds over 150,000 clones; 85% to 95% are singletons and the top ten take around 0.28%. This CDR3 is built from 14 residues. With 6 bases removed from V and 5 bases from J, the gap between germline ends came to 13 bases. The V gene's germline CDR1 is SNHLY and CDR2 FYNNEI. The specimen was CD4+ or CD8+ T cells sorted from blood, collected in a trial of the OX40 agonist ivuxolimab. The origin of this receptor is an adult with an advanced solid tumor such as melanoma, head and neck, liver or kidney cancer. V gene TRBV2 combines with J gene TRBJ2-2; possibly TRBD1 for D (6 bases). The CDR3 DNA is TGTGCCAGCAGACCCGAAAGGGGGACCGGGGAGCTGTTTTTT. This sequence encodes CASRPERGTGELFF.